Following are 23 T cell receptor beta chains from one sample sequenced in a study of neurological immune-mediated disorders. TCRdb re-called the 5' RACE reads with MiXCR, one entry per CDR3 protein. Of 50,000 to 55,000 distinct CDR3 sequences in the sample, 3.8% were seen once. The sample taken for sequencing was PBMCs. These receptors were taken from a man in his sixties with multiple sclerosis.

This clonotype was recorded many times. CDR3 amino acids: CASRPTGGSETQYF. In DNA form, the CDR3 reads TGTGCCAGCAGGCCCACAGGGGGGTCAGAGACCCAGTACTTC. The chain carries TRBV12-3 or TRBV12-4 and TRBJ2-5; TRBD1 aligns across 8 bases. J was trimmed by 4 bases and V by 6 bases; bases with no gene match: 7. The CDR3 contains 14 residues.

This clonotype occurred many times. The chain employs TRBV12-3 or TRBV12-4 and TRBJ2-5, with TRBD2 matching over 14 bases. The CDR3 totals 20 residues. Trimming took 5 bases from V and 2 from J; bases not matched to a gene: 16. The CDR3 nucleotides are TGTGCCAGCAGTCTACGCCGGACTAGCGGGAGGACTCGGCTTCAAGAGACCCAGTACTTC. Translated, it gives CASSLRRTSGRTRLQETQYF.

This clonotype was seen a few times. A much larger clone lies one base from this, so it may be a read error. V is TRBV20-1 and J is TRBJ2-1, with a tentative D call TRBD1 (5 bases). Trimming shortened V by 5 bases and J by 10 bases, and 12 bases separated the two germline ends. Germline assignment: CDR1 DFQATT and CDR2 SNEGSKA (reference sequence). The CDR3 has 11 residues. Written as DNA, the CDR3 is TGCAGTGCTCCCCGGACAAAAGAGCAGTTCTTC. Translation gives CSAPRTKEQFF.

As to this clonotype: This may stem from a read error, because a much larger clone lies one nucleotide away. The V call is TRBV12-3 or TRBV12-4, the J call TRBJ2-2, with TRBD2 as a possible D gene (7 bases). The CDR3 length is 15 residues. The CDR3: CASSLRGAAAGALFF. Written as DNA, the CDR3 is TGTGCCAGCAGCCTCCGGGGGGCAGCGGCCGGGGCGCTGTTTTTT.

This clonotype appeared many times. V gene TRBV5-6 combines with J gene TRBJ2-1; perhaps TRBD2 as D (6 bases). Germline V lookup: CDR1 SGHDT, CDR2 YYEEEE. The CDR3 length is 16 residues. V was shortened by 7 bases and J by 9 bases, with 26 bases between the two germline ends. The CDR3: CASDRGLSGGLAEQFF. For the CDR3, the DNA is TGTGCCAGCGATAGGGGCCTTAGCGGCGGCCTAGCTGAGCAGTTCTTC.

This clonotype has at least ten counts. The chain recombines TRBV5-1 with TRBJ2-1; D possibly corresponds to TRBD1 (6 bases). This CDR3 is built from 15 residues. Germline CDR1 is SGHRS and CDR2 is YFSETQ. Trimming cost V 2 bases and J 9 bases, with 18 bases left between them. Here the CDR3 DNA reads TGCGCCAGCAGCTTCATCGGCAGGGGATGCATTGAGCAGTTCTTC. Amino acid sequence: CASSFIGRGCIEQFF.

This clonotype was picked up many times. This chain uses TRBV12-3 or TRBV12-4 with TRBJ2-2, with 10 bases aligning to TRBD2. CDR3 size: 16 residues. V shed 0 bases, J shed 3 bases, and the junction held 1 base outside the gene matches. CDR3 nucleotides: TGTGCCAGCAGTTTAGCCCTAGCGGGGGACACCGGGGAGCTGTTTTTT. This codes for CASSLALAGDTGELFF.

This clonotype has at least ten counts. CDR3 in amino acids: CASSIQYTGELFF. DNA of the CDR3: TGTGCCAGCAGCATACAGTACACCGGGGAGCTGTTTTTT. The chain carries TRBV5-6 and TRBJ2-2; D is unresolved. Trimming removed 4 bases from V and 3 bases from J, with 7 bases in between. CDR1 and CDR2 from the germline V gene are SGHDT and YYEEEE. This CDR3 contains 13 residues.

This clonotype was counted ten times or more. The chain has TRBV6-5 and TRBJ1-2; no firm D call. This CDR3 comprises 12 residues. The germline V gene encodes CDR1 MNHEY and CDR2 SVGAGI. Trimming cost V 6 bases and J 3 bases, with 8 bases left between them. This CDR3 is CASSRDDYGYTF. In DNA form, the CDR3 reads TGTGCCAGCAGCCGCGACGACTATGGCTACACCTTC.

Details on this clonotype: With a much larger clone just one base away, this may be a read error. CDR3 amino acids: CGARDDTQYF. The CDR3 DNA is TGCGGTGCTCGAGATGATACGCAGTATTTT. The J gene is TRBJ2-3, the V gene TRBV20-1; D is unclear. This CDR3 has 10 residues. The germline CDR1 and CDR2 sequences are DFQATT and SNEGSKA (reference sequence).

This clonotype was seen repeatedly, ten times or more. The CDR3 sequence is CASTNQGTRSYNEQFF. CDR3 sequence (DNA): TGTGCCAGCACCAACCAGGGGACTAGATCCTACAATGAGCAGTTCTTC. The V call is TRBV12-3 or TRBV12-4, the J call TRBJ2-1; 8 bases are shared with TRBD2. The J segment lost 1 base and the V segment lost 7 bases, leaving 9 bases of the junction unmatched. This CDR3 has 16 residues.

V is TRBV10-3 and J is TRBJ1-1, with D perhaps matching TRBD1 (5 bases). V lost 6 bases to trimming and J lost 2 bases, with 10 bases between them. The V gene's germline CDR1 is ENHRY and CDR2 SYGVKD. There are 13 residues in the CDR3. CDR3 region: CAIRNGGNTEAFF. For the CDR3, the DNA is TGTGCCATCAGGAATGGGGGTAACACTGAAGCTTTCTTT.

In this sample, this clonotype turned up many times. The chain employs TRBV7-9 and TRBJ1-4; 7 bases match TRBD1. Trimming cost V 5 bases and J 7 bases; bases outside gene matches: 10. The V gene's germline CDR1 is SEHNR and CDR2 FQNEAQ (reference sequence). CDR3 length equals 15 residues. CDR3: CASSASRGGAEKLFF. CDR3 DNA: TGTGCCAGCAGCGCTAGTCGAGGGGGCGCTGAAAAACTGTTTTTT.

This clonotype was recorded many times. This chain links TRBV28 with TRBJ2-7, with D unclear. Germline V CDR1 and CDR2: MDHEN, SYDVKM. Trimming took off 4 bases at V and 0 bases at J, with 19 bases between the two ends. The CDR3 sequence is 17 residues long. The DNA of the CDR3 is TGTGCCAGCAGTTCCCCATCCCGCAGGCCAAGCTCCTACGAGCAGTACTTC. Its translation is CASSSPSRRPSSYEQYF.

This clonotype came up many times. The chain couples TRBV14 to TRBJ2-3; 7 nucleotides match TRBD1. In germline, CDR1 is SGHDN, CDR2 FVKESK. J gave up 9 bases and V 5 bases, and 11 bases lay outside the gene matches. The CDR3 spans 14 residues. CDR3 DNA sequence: TGTGCCAGCAGCGCGTATTCACAGGGGAGAACGCAGTATTTT. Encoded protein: CASSAYSQGRTQYF.

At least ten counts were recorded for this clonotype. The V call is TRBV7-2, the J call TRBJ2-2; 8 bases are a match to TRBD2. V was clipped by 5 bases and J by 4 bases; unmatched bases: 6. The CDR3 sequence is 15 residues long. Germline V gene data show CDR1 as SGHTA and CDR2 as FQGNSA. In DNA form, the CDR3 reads TGTGCCAGCAGCCTCGGGGGGGTCGGCACCGGGGAGCTGTTTTTT. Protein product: CASSLGGVGTGELFF.

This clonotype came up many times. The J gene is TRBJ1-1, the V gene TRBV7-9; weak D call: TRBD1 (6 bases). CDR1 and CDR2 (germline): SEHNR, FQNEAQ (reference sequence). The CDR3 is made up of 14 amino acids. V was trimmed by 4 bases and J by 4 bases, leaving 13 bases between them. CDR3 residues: CASSSPDRVTEAFF. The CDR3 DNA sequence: TGTGCCAGCAGCTCACCGGACAGAGTCACTGAAGCTTTCTTT. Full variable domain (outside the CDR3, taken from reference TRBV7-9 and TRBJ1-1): DTGVSQNPRHKITKRGQNVTFRCDPISEHNRLYWYRQTLGQGPEFLTYFQNEAQLEKSRLLSDRFSAERPKGSFSTLEIQRTEQGDSAMYLCASSSPDRVTEAFFGQGTRLTVV.

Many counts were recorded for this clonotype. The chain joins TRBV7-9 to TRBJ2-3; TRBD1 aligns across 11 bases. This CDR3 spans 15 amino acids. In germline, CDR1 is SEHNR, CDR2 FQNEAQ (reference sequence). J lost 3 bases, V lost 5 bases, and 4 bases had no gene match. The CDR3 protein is CASSNWDRGTDTQYF. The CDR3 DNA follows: TGTGCCAGCAGCAACTGGGACAGGGGGACAGATACGCAGTATTTT. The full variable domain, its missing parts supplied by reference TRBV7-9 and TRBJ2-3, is DTGVSQNPRHKITKRGQNVTFRCDPISEHNRLYWYRQTLGQGPEFLTYFQNEAQLEKSRLLSDRFSAERPKGSFSTLEIQRTEQGDSAMYLCASSNWDRGTDTQYFGPGTRLTVL.

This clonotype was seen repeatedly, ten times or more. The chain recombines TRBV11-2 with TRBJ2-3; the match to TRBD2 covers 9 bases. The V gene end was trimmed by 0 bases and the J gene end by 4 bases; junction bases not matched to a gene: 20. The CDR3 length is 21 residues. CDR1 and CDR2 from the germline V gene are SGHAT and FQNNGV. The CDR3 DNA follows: TGTGCCAGCAGCTTAGATATCGGTTGGATAGCGGGAGACTACAGAGCAGATACGCAGTATTTT. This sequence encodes CASSLDIGWIAGDYRADTQYF.

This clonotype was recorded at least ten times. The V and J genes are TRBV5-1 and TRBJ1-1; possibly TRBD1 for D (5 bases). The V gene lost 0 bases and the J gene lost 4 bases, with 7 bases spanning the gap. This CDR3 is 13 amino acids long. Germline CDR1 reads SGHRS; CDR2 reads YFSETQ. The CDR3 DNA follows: TGCGCCAGCAGCTTGGGACAGCTCACTGAAGCTTTCTTT. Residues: CASSLGQLTEAFF. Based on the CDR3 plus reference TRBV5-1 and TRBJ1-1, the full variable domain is KAGVTQTPRYLIKTRGQQVTLSCSPISGHRSVSWYQQTPGQGLQFLFEYFSETQRNKGNFPGRFSGRQFSNSRSEMNVSTLELGDSALYLCASSLGQLTEAFFGQGTRLTVV.

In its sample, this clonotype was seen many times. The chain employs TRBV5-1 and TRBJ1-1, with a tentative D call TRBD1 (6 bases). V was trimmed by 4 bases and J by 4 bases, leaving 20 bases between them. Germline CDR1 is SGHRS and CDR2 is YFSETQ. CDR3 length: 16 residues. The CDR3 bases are TGCGCCAGCAGCCTAGAGGGTACGTCGGGGGCCACTGAAGCTTTCTTT. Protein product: CASSLEGTSGATEAFF.

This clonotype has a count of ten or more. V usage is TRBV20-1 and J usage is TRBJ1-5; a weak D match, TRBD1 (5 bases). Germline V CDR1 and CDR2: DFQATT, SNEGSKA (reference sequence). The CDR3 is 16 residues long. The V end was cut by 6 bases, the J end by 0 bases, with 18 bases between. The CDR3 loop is CSAVLGVTNSNQPQHF. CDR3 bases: TGCAGTGCCGTGTTGGGGGTAACGAATAGCAATCAGCCCCAGCATTTT.

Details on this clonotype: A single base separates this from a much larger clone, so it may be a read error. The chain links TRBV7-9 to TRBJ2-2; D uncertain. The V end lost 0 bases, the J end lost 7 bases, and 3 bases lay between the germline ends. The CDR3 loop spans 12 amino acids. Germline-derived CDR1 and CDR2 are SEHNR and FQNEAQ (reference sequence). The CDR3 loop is CASSLASGELFF. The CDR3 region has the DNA TGTGCCAGCAGCTTAGCCAGCGGGGAGCTGTTTTTT.